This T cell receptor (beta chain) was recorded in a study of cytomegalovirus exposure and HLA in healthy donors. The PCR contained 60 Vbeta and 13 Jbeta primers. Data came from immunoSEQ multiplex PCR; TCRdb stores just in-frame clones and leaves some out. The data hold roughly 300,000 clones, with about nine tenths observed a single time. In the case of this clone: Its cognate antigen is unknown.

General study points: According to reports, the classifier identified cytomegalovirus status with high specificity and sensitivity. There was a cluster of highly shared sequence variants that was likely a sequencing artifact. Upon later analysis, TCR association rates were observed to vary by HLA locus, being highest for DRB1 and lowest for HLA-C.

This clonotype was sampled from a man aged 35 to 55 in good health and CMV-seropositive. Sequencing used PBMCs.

The CDR3 sequence: CAGRAGTDTQYF. CDR3 coding DNA: TGTGCTGGCAGGGCGGGCACAGATACGCAGTATTTT. The chain links TRBV18 to TRBJ2-3; D may be TRBD1 (5 bases). The CDR3 runs 12 residues. Germline CDR1 and CDR2: KGHSH and LQKENI.